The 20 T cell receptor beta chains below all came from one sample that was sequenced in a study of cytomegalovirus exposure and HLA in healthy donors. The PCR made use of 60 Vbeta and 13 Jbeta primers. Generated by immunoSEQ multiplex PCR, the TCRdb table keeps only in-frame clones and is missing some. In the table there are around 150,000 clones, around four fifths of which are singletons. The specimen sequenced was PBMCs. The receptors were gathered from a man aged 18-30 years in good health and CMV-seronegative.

The CDR3, as DNA: TGCGCCAGCAGCCATCCGTTCCCCTCTAGCGGGGGGTTGGGTGAGCAGTACTTC. Translating gives CASSHPFPSSGGLGEQYF. The chain uses TRBV4-1 and TRBJ2-7, with 11 bases lining up with TRBD2. V shed 3 bases, J shed 7 bases, and the junction held 17 bases outside the gene matches. Germline CDR1 and CDR2: MGHRA and YSYEKL. This CDR3 has 18 residues.

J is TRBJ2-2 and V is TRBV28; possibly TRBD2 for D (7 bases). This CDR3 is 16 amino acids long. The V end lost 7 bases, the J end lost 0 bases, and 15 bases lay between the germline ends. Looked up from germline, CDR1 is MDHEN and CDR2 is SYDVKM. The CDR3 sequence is CASTLGGDPNTGELFF. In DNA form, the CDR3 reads TGTGCCAGCACCTTAGGGGGGGACCCGAACACCGGGGAGCTGTTTTTT.

CDR3 region: CASSRTIEGGRTGELFF. The DNA for the CDR3 is TGTGCCAGCAGCAGGACTATTGAGGGTGGAAGGACCGGGGAGCTGTTTTTT. The V gene is TRBV7-8, the J gene TRBJ2-2; possible D gene TRBD2, 6 bases. The CDR3 is made up of 17 amino acids. Germline assignment: CDR1 SGHVS and CDR2 FQNEAQ. Trimming left V 5 bases short and J 5 bases short, with 21 bases between.

In DNA, the CDR3 is TGTGCCAGCAGCTTAGCGGGACGACTGGGAGGCACTGAAGCTTTCTTT. Translated, it gives CASSLAGRLGGTEAFF. The chain is built from TRBV7-3 and TRBJ1-1; tentative D call: TRBD1 (5 bases). CDR3 size: 16 residues. From germline, CDR1 is SGHTA and CDR2 FQGTGA. V was pared by 2 bases and J by 4 bases, with 17 bases between. The full variable domain, completed using reference TRBV7-3 and TRBJ1-1, is GAGVSQTPSNKVTEKGKYVELRCDPISGHTALYWYRQSLGQGPEFLIYFQGTGAADDSGLPNDRFFAVRPEGSVSTLKIQRTERGDSAVYLCASSLAGRLGGTEAFFGQGTRLTVV.

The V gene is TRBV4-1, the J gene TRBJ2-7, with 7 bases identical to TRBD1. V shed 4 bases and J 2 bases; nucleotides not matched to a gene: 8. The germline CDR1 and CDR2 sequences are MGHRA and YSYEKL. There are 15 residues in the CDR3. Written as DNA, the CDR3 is TGCGCCAGCAGCCCGGGGACAGAACAGCCCTACGAGCAGTACTTC. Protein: CASSPGTEQPYEQYF.

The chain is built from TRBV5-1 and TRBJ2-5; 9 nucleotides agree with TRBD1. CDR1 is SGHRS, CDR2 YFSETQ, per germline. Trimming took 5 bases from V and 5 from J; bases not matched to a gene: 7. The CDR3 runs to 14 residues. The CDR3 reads CASRPGQGYETQYF. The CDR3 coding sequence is TGCGCCAGCAGACCCGGACAGGGGTATGAGACCCAGTACTTC. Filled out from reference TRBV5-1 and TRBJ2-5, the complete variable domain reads KAGVTQTPRYLIKTRGQQVTLSCSPISGHRSVSWYQQTPGQGLQFLFEYFSETQRNKGNFPGRFSGRQFSNSRSEMNVSTLELGDSALYLCASRPGQGYETQYFGPGTRLLVL.

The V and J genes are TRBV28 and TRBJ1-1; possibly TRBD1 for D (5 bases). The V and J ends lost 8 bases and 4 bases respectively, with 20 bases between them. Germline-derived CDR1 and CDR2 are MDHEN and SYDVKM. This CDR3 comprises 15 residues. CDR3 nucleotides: TGTGCCAGCCTTTTGGGCGGGGCCGGGGGCACTGAAGCTTTCTTT. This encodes CASLLGGAGGTEAFF. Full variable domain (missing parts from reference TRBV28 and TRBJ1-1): DVKVTQSSRYLVKRTGEKVFLECVQDMDHENMFWYRQDPGLGLRLIYFSYDVKMKEKGDIPEGYSVSREKKERFSLILESASTNQTSMYLCASLLGGAGGTEAFFGQGTRLTVV.

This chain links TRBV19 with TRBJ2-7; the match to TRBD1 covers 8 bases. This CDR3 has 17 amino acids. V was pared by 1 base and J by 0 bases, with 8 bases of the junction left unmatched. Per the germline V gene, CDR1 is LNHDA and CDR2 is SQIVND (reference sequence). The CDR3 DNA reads TGTGCCAGTAGTATAGGGTCGTGGACAGGGAGCTCCTACGAGCAGTACTTC. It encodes CASSIGSWTGSSYEQYF.

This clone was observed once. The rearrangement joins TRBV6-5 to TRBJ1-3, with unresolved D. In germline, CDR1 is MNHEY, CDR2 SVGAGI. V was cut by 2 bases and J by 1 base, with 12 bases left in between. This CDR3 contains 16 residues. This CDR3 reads CASSYLAHSSGNTIYF. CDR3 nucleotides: TGTGCCAGCAGTTACCTAGCCCATTCTTCTGGAAACACCATATATTTT.

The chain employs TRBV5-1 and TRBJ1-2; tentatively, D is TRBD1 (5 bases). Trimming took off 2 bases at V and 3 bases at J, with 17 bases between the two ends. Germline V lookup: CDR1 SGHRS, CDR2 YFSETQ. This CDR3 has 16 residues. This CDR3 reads CASSFGGQGLHYGYTF. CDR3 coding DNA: TGCGCCAGCAGCTTCGGAGGGCAGGGACTCCACTATGGCTACACCTTC.

DNA of the CDR3: TGCGCCAGCAGCCGATCCGGGGGGGGCCAGGGAGAGACCCAGTACTTC. Residues: CASSRSGGGQGETQYF. V usage is TRBV5-1 and J usage is TRBJ2-5, with 8 positions matching TRBD2. CDR1 and CDR2 (germline): SGHRS, YFSETQ. The V gene end was trimmed by 4 bases and the J gene end by 4 bases; junction bases not matched to a gene: 12. The CDR3 has 16 amino acids.

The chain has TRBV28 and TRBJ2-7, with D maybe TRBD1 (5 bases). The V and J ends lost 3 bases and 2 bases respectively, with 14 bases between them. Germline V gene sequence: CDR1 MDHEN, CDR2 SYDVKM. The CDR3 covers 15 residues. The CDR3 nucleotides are TGTGCCAGCAGTTTCGAGGCAGGGCGGACCTACGAGCAGTACTTC. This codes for CASSFEAGRTYEQYF.

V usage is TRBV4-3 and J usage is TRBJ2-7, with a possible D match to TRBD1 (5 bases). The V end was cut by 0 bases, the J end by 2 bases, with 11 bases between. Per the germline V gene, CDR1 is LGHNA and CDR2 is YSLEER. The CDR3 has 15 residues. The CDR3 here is CASSQDFQGPYEQYF. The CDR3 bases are TGCGCCAGCAGCCAAGATTTCCAGGGCCCCTACGAGCAGTACTTC.

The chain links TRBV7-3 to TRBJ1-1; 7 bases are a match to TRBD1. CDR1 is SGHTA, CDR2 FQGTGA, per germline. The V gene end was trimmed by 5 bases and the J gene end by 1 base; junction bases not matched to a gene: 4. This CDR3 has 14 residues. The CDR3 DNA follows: TGTGCCAGCAGCAGAGGACAGGCGAACACTGAAGCTTTCTTT. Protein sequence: CASSRGQANTEAFF.

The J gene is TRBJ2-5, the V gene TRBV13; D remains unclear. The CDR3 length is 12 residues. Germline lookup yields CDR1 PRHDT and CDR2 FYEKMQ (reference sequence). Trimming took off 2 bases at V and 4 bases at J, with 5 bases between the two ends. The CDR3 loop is CASSLRGETQYF. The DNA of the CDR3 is TGTGCCAGCAGCTTAAGAGGAGAGACCCAGTACTTC.

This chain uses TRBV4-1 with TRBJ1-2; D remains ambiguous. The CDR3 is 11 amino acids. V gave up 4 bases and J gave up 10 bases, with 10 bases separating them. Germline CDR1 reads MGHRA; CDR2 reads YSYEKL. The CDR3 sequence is CASSLAGNYTF. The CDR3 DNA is TGCGCCAGCAGCCTCGCCGGGAACTACACCTTC.

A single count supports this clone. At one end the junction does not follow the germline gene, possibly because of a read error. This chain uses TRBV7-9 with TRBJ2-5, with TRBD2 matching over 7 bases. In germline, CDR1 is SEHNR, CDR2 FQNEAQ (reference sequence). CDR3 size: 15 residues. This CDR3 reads CSSSPRPPGGETQYF. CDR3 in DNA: TGTTCCAGCAGCCCCCGCCCCCCCGGGGGGGAGACCCAGTACTTC.

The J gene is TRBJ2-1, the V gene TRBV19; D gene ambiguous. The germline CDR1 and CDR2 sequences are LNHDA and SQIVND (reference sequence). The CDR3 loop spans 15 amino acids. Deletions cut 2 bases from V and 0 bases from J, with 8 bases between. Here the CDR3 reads CASSISPSSYNEQFF. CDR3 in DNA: TGTGCCAGTAGTATAAGCCCGAGCTCCTACAATGAGCAGTTCTTC.

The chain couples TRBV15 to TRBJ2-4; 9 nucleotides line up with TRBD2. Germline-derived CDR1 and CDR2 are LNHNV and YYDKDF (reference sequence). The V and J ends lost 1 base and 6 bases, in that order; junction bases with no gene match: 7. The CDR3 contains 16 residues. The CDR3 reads CATSRVAGGPTNIQYF. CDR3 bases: TGTGCCACCAGCAGAGTGGCGGGGGGGCCTACAAACATTCAGTACTTC.

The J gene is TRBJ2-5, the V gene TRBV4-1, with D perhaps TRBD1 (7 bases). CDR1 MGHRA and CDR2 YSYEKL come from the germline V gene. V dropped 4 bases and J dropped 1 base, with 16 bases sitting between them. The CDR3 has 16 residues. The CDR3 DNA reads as TGCGCCAGCAGCCCCCGGGGGACAGAGATCCAAGAGACCCAGTACTTC. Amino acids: CASSPRGTEIQETQYF.